This T cell receptor (beta chain) originates from a study of CD8 T cells in Susac syndrome. General observations from the study: The study conceded that relatively few individuals underwent its TCR sequencing and HLA analysis.

Comment on this clonotype: Its antigen remains unknown.

The CDR3 consists of 15 residues. Trimming removed 10 bases at V and 5 bases at J, with 22 bases between. The germline CDR1 and CDR2 sequences are ENHRY and SYGVKD. When the RNA was reverse transcribed, random hexamers were used with an input of about 0.5 to 1 ug. Across 54 Vbeta and 13 Jbeta, TCR beta CDR3 was amplified with immunoSEQ multiplex PCR. TCRdb itself ran the immunoSEQ multiplex PCR reads through MiXCR, one entry per CDR3 protein. The data show about 120,000 distinct CDR3 sequences, roughly 94% seen once. Blood CD8+ and CD4+ T cells underwent high-throughput TCR beta sequencing. CD8+ and CD4+ T cells were negatively isolated; TEMRA cells were FACS-enriched.

The gene calls are TRBV10-3 and TRBJ2-3; D gene unclear. Specimen: CD4+ T cells from PBMCs. This TCR was sampled from a human donor in good health. The CDR3 protein is CATRRAARDIDTQYF. Here the CDR3 DNA reads TGTGCCACCCGAAGGGCGGCCCGCGACATAGATACGCAGTATTTT.